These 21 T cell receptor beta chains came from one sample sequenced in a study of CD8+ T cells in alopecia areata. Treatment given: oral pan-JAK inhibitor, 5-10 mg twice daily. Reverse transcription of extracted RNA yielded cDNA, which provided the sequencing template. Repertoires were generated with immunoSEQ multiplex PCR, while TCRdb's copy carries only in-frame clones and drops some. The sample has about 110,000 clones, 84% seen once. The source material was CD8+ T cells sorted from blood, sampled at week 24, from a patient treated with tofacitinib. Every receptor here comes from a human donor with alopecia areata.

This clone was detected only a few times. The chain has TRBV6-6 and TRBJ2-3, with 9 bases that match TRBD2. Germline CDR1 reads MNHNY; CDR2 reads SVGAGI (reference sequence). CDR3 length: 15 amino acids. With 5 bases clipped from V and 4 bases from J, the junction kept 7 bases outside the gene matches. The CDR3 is CASSGMAGGPDTQYF. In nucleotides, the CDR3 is TGTGCCAGCAGTGGTATGGCGGGGGGGCCAGATACGCAGTATTTT.

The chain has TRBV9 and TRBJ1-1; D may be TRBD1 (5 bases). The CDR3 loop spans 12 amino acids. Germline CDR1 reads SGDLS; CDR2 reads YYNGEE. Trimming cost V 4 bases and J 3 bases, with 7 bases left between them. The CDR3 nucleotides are TGTGCCAGCAGCCTAGGGGACACTGAAGCTTTCTTT. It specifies CASSLGDTEAFF.

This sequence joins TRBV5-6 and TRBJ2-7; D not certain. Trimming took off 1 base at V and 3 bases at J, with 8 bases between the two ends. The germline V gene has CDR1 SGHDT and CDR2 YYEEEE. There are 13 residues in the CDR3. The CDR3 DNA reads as TGTGCCAGCAGCTTGATTGCAGACTACGAGCAGTACTTC. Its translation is CASSLIADYEQYF.

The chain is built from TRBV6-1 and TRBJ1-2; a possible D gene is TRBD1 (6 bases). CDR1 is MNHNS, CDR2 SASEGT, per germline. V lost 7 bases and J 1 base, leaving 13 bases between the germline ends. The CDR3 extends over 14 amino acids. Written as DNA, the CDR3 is TGTGCCAGCACGGAGGGGACACTTAACTATGGCTACACCTTC. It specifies CASTEGTLNYGYTF.

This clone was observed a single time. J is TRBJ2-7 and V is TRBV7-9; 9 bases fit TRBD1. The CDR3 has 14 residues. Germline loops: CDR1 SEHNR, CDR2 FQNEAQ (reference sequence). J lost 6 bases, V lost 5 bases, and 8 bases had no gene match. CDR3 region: CASSSRQGVGEQYF. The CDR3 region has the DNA TGTGCCAGCAGCAGTCGACAGGGGGTCGGCGAGCAGTACTTC.

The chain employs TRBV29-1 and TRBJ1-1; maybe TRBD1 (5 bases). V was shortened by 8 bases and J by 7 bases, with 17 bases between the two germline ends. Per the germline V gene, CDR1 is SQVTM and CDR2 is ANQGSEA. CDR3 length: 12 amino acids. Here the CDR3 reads CSIKGVRSEAFF. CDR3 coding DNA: TGCAGCATTAAAGGGGTGCGAAGTGAAGCTTTCTTT.

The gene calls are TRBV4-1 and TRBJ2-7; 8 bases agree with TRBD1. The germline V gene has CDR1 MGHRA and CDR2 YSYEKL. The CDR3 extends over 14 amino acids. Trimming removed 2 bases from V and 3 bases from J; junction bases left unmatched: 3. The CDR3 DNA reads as TGCGCCAGCAGCCAACGACAGGGGAGCTACGAGCAGTACTTC. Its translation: CASSQRQGSYEQYF.

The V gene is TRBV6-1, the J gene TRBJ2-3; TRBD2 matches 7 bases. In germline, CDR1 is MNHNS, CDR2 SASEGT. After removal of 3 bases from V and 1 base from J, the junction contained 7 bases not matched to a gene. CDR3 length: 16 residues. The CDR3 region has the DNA TGTGCCAGCAGTGACTTAAGTGGGGGGGGCACAGATACGCAGTATTTT. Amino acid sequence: CASSDLSGGGTDTQYF.

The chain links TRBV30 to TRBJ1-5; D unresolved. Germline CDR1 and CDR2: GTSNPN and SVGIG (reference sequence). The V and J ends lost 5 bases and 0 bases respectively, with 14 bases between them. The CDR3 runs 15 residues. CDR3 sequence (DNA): TGTGCCTGGGGGCCCGGGGAGAATAGCAATCAGCCCCAGCATTTT. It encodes CAWGPGENSNQPQHF.

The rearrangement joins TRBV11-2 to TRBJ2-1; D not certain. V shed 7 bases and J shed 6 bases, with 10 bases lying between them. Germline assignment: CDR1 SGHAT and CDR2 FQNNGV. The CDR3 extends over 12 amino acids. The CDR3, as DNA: TGTGCCAGCACCTCGATCAGCAATGAGCAGTTCTTC. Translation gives CASTSISNEQFF.

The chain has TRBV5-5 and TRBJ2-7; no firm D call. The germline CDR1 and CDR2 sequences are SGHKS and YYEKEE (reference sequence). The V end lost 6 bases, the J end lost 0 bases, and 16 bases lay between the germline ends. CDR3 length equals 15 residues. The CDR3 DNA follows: TGTGCCAGCACCATACAGACCTTGAGCTCCTACGAGCAGTACTTC. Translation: CASTIQTLSSYEQYF. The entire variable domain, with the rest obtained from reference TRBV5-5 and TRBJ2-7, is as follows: DAGVTQSPTHLIKTRGQQVTLRCSPISGHKSVSWYQQVLGQGPQFIFQYYEKEERGRGNFPDRFSARQFPNYSSELNVNALLLGDSALYLCASTIQTLSSYEQYFGPGTRLTVT.

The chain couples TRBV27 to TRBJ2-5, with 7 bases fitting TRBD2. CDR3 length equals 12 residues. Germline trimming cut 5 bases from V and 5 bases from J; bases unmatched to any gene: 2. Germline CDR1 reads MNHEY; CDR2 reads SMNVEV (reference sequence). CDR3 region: CASSGGGETQYF. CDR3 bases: TGTGCCAGCAGTGGGGGAGGGGAGACCCAGTACTTC.

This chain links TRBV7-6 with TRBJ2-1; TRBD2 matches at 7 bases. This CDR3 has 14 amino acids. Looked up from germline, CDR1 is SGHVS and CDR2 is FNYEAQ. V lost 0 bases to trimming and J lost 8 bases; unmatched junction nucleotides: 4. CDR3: CASSLAGGEDEQFF. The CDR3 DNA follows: TGTGCCAGCAGCTTAGCGGGGGGGGAGGATGAGCAGTTCTTC.

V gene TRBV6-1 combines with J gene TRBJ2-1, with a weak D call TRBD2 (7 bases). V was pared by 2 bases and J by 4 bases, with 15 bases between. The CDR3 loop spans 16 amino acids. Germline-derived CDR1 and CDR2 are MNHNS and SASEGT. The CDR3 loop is CASSERGGRMYNEQFF. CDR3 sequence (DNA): TGTGCCAGCAGTGAAAGGGGGGGGCGGATGTACAATGAGCAGTTCTTC.

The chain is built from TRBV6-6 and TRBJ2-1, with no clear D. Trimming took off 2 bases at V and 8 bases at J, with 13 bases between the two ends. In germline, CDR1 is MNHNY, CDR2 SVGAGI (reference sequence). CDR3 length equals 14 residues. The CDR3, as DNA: TGTGCCAGCAGTTACGCGACTTCCGTAGATGAGCAGTTCTTC. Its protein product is CASSYATSVDEQFF.

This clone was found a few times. CDR3 nucleotide sequence: TGTGCCAGCAGTTACGGTTTGGGGGAAGAGACCCAGTACTTC. Protein: CASSYGLGEETQYF. J is TRBJ2-5 and V is TRBV6-5; D assignment may be TRBD1 or TRBD2 (5 bases each). V gave up 2 bases and J gave up 3 bases, with 10 bases separating them. The CDR3 is 14 amino acids. Germline CDR1 is MNHEY and CDR2 is SVGAGI.

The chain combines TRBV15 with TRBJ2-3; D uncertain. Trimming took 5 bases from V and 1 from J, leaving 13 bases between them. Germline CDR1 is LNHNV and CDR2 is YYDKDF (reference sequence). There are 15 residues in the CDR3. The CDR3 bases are TGTGCCACCAGCGAACGTCTGTGGGGCACAGATACGCAGTATTTT. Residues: CATSERLWGTDTQYF.

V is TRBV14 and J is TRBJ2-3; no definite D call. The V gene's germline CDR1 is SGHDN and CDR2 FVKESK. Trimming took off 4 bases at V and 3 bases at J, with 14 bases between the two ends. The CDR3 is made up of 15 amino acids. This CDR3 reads CASSPLGAPTDTQYF. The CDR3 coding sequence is TGTGCCAGCAGCCCCCTGGGCGCCCCTACAGATACGCAGTATTTT.

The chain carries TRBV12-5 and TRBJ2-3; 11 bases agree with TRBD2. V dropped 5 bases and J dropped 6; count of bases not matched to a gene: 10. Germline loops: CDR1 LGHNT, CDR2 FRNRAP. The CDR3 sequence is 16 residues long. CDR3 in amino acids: CASGGPPSGGLDTQYF. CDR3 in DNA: TGTGCTAGTGGTGGCCCCCCTAGCGGGGGGCTTGATACGCAGTATTTT. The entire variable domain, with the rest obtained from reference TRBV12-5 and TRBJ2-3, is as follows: DARVTQTPRHKVTEMGQEVTMRCQPILGHNTVFWYRQTMMQGLELLAYFRNRAPLDDSGMPKDRFSAEMPDATLATLKIQPSEPRDSAVYFCASGGPPSGGLDTQYFGPGTRLTVL.

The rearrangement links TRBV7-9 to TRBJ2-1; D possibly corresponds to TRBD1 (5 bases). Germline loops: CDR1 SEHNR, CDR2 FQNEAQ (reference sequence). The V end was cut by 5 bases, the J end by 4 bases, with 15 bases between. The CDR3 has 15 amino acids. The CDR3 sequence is CASSPTLTAYNEQFF. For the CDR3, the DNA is TGTGCCAGCAGCCCCACTTTGACAGCTTACAATGAGCAGTTCTTC.

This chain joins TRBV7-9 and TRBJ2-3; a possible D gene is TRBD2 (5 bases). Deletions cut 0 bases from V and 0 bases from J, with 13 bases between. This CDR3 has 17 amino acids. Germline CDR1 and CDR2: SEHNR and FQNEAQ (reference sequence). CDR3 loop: CASSLAGRGPSTDTQYF. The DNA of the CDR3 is TGTGCCAGCAGCTTAGCAGGACGGGGTCCTAGCACAGATACGCAGTATTTT.